The 21 T cell receptor beta chains given below trace back to one sample, sequenced in a study of blood T cell repertoires in COVID-19. The protocol was immunoSEQ multiplex PCR, while the TCRdb copy is restricted to in-frame clones and leaves out a portion. The repertoire holds some 390,000 clones, with 80% to 90% as singletons. Sequencing was done on a sample of peripheral blood. These receptors were obtained from a woman aged 60-75 years with COVID-19, enrolled during active disease.

The V call is TRBV6-5, the J call TRBJ1-2, with a possible D match to TRBD1 (5 bases). V was pared by 5 bases and J by 4 bases, with 11 bases between. The CDR3 runs to 13 residues. The V gene's germline CDR1 is MNHEY and CDR2 SVGAGI. This chain's CDR3 is CASSPGLFYGYTF. CDR3 sequence (DNA): TGTGCCAGCAGTCCGGGACTATTCTATGGCTACACCTTC.

This clone was picked up a small number of times. The CDR3 sequence: CASNPGGGRSPLHF. In nucleotides, the CDR3 is TGTGCCAGCAACCCGGGGGGAGGGAGGTCACCCCTCCACTTT. This chain joins TRBV2 and TRBJ1-6; maybe TRBD1 (5 bases). The germline V gene encodes CDR1 SNHLY and CDR2 FYNNEI. The CDR3 runs 14 residues. V shed 7 bases and J shed 10 bases, with 17 bases lying between them.

This chain uses TRBV19 with TRBJ1-1; D remains ambiguous. This CDR3 is built from 13 residues. From germline, CDR1 is LNHDA and CDR2 SQIVND (reference sequence). Trimming took off 4 bases at V and 4 bases at J, with 10 bases between the two ends. CDR3 bases: TGTGCCAGTAGTACCAAAGTTAGCACTGAAGCTTTCTTT. Translated, it gives CASSTKVSTEAFF.

This chain joins TRBV5-4 and TRBJ1-2, with 12 bases matching TRBD1. This CDR3 has 15 amino acids. Germline lookup yields CDR1 SGHNT and CDR2 YYREEE (reference sequence). V was pared by 4 bases and J by 7 bases, with 8 bases of the junction left unmatched. In nucleotides, the CDR3 is TGTGCCAGCAGCCCACCGGGACAGGGGGCTTTTGGCTACACCTTC. Its protein product is CASSPPGQGAFGYTF.

The chain carries TRBV9 and TRBJ1-3, with D tentatively TRBD1 (5 bases). Germline V lookup: CDR1 SGDLS, CDR2 YYNGEE. V was shortened by 2 bases and J by 9 bases, with 24 bases between the two germline ends. CDR3 size: 17 residues. Here the CDR3 reads CASSVYAQRDKGSTIYF. The CDR3 nucleotides are TGTGCCAGCAGCGTGTATGCCCAGCGGGATAAGGGGAGCACCATATATTTT.

This clone turned up a few times. CDR3 sequence: CASSITAAPNYGYTF. CDR3 DNA: TGTGCCAGTAGTATAACAGCGGCACCGAACTATGGCTACACCTTC. The chain has TRBV19 and TRBJ1-2; no reliable D call. Germline lookup yields CDR1 LNHDA and CDR2 SQIVND (reference sequence). With 2 bases removed from V and 2 bases from J, the gap between germline ends came to 12 bases. The CDR3 runs to 15 residues.

The chain joins TRBV5-4 to TRBJ1-1, with D perhaps TRBD1 (6 bases). CDR1 is SGHNT, CDR2 YYREEE, per germline (reference sequence). The V gene lost 5 bases and the J gene lost 6 bases, with 17 bases spanning the gap. The CDR3 consists of 14 residues. CDR3: CASSQSQGRAEAFF. CDR3 nucleotides: TGTGCCAGCAGTCAATCGCAGGGGCGGGCTGAAGCTTTCTTT.

The chain combines TRBV12-5 with TRBJ1-3; the D gene is possibly TRBD1 (5 bases). The CDR3 runs to 17 residues. Germline V lookup: CDR1 LGHNT, CDR2 FRNRAP. V shed 4 bases and J shed 0 bases, with 16 bases lying between them. This chain's CDR3 is CASGSPGLRVSGNTIYF. DNA of the CDR3: TGTGCTAGTGGTTCCCCGGGACTCAGAGTCTCTGGAAACACCATATATTTT.

The chain employs TRBV5-1 and TRBJ1-1; unclear D gene. V lost 0 bases, J lost 8 bases, and 11 bases lay in between. The CDR3 loop spans 13 amino acids. The V gene's germline CDR1 is SGHRS and CDR2 YFSETQ. DNA for the CDR3: TGCGCCAGCAGCTTGGAGAGGGATGCGGAAGCTTTCTTT. Amino acid sequence: CASSLERDAEAFF.

V and J are TRBV18 and TRBJ2-3; 8 bases are shared with TRBD1. CDR3 length equals 16 residues. Germline CDR1 KGHSH, CDR2 LQKENI. The V and J ends lost 2 bases and 5 bases, in that order; junction bases with no gene match: 9. The CDR3 sequence is CASSPLRQGPEDTQYF. Here the CDR3 DNA reads TGTGCCAGCTCACCATTGCGACAGGGGCCCGAAGATACGCAGTATTTT.

Notes on this clone: This sample includes further DNA sequences coding for the same CDR3. The chain employs TRBV18 and TRBJ1-2, with TRBD1 matching over 9 bases. Germline V CDR1 and CDR2: KGHSH, LQKENI. The CDR3 totals 15 residues. The trim removed 2 bases at V and 3 bases at J, leaving 4 bases unmatched. The CDR3 protein is CASSPARTGDYGYTF. In DNA, the CDR3 is TGTGCCAGCTCACCAGCCCGGACAGGGGACTATGGCTACACCTTC.

The CDR3 region is CASSPLPGQGYNEQFF. The DNA for the CDR3 is TGTGCCAGCTCACCACTTCCGGGACAAGGTTACAATGAGCAGTTCTTC. The chain uses TRBV18 and TRBJ2-1; perhaps TRBD1 as D (6 bases). V lost 1 base, J lost 4 bases, and 14 bases lay in between. The germline CDR1 and CDR2 sequences are KGHSH and LQKENI. The CDR3 sequence is 16 residues long.

This clone was observed a handful of times. This chain connects TRBV7-8 to TRBJ1-5, with a tentative D call TRBD1 (5 bases). V lost 4 bases to trimming and J lost 7 bases, with 17 bases between them. CDR3 length: 15 amino acids. CDR1 and CDR2 from the germline V gene are SGHVS and FQNEAQ. This CDR3 is CASSSRGDLSQPQHF. The CDR3 DNA is TGTGCCAGCAGCTCTCGAGGGGACTTAAGCCAGCCCCAGCATTTT.

The gene calls are TRBV6-6 and TRBJ1-5; a weak D match, TRBD1 (5 bases). Trimming took off 6 bases at V and 0 bases at J, with 12 bases between the two ends. The length of the CDR3 is 15 residues. In germline, CDR1 is MNHNY, CDR2 SVGAGI (reference sequence). DNA for the CDR3: TGTGCCAGCAGGTACGACAGCTTTAGCAATCAGCCCCAGCATTTT. Amino acids: CASRYDSFSNQPQHF.

The chain links TRBV5-6 to TRBJ1-5; D is uncertain. The CDR3 consists of 13 residues. From germline, CDR1 is SGHDT and CDR2 YYEEEE. The ends were cut back, 2 bases at V and 2 bases at J, with 5 bases in the middle. As DNA, the CDR3 is TGTGCCAGCAGCTTCTCCGGCAATCAGCCCCAGCATTTT. This codes for CASSFSGNQPQHF.

The rearrangement uses TRBV28 and TRBJ1-5; 8 nucleotides align to TRBD1. Germline loops: CDR1 MDHEN, CDR2 SYDVKM. The CDR3 is 18 residues long. The J segment lost 0 bases and the V segment lost 6 bases, leaving 13 bases of the junction unmatched. The CDR3: CASSPPKTGVYSNQPQHF. The CDR3 nucleotides read TGTGCCAGCAGCCCGCCAAAGACAGGGGTCTATAGCAATCAGCCCCAGCATTTT.

The chain combines TRBV12-3 or TRBV12-4 with TRBJ2-5; perhaps TRBD2 as D (5 bases). This CDR3 comprises 12 residues. V was trimmed by 1 base and J by 7 bases, leaving 7 bases between them. The CDR3 bases are TGTGCCAGCAGTTTAGGGGAGCGGACCCAGTACTTC. It yields the protein CASSLGERTQYF.

The chain employs TRBV10-2 and TRBJ1-1; 9 bases are a match to TRBD1. The CDR3 has 13 amino acids. Trimming took 7 bases from V and 4 from J; bases not matched to a gene: 4. In germline, CDR1 is WSHSY, CDR2 SAAADI. CDR3 loop: CASKRQGGTEAFF. The CDR3 DNA sequence: TGCGCCAGCAAACGACAGGGGGGCACTGAAGCTTTCTTT.

The V gene is TRBV18, the J gene TRBJ2-1; TRBD1 matches at 7 bases. Losses at the gene ends were 2 bases for V and 6 bases for J; bases not matched to a gene: 7. Germline CDR1 is KGHSH and CDR2 is LQKENI. The CDR3 has 15 residues. CDR3 sequence (DNA): TGTGCCAGCTCACCAAGACAGGGAAGGGGCAATGAGCAGTTCTTC. This gives the protein CASSPRQGRGNEQFF.

V and J are TRBV5-1 and TRBJ1-1; 10 nucleotides align to TRBD1. This CDR3 is 19 amino acids long. From germline, CDR1 is SGHRS and CDR2 YFSETQ. V lost 2 bases to trimming and J lost 0 bases; unmatched junction nucleotides: 13. The CDR3 nucleotides read TGCGCCAGCAGCTTCTTCCCCGGGACAGGGGAGGTTATGAACACTGAAGCTTTCTTT. It is translated as CASSFFPGTGEVMNTEAFF. Using reference TRBV5-1 and TRBJ1-1 for the parts outside the CDR3, the full variable domain is KAGVTQTPRYLIKTRGQQVTLSCSPISGHRSVSWYQQTPGQGLQFLFEYFSETQRNKGNFPGRFSGRQFSNSRSEMNVSTLELGDSALYLCASSFFPGTGEVMNTEAFFGQGTRLTVV.

The chain carries TRBV5-6 and TRBJ2-1; weak D call: TRBD1 (5 bases). This CDR3 region has 14 residues. V dropped 8 bases and J dropped 0 bases, with 12 bases sitting between them. Germline-derived CDR1 and CDR2 are SGHDT and YYEEEE. CDR3 DNA: TGTGCCAGTTTCCAGGGTAGCTCCTACAATGAGCAGTTCTTC. Protein sequence: CASFQGSSYNEQFF.